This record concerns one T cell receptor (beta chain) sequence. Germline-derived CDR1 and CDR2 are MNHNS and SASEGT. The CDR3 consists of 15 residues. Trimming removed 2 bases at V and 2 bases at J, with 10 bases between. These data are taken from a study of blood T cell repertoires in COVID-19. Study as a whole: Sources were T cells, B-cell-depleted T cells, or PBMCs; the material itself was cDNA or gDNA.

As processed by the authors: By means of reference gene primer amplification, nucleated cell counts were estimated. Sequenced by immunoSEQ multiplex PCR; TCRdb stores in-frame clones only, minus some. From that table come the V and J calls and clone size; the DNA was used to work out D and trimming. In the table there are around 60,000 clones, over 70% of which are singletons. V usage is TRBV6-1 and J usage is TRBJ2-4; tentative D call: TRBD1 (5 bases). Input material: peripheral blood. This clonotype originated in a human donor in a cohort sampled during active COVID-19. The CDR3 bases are TGTGCCAGCAGTGAAACAAGGGGATCCAAAAACATTCAGTACTTC. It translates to CASSETRGSKNIQYF.